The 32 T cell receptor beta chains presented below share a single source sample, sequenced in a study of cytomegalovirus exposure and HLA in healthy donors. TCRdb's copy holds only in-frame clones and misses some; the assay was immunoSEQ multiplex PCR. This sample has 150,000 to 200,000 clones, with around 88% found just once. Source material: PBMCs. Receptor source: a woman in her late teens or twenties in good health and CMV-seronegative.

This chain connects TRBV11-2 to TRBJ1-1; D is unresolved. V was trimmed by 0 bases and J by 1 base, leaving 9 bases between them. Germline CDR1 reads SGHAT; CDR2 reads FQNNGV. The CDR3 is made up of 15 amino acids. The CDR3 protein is CASSLEAAANTEAFF. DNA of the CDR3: TGTGCCAGCAGCTTAGAGGCGGCAGCGAACACTGAAGCTTTCTTT.

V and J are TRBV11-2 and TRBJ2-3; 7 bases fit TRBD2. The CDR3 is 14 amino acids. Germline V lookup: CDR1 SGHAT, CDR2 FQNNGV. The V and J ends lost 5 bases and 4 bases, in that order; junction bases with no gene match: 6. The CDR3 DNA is TGTGCCAGCAGCCCGTGGGGGGGTCCAGATACGCAGTATTTT. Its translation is CASSPWGGPDTQYF.

The CDR3 DNA reads TGTGCCAGTAGTATTGGGGGGGGGCCCGAGCGACAGTTCTTC. It codes for CASSIGGGPERQFF. The chain uses TRBV19 and TRBJ2-1; TRBD2 might be the D (7 bases). Deletions cut 3 bases from V and 13 bases from J, with 19 bases between. CDR3 size: 14 residues. Looked up from germline, CDR1 is LNHDA and CDR2 is SQIVND (reference sequence).

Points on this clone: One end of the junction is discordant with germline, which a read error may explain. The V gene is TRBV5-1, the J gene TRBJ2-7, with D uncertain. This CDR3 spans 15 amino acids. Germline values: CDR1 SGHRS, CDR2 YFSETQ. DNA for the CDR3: TGCGCCAGCAGCTTGAGTCTGCGGCTATCCTCCGAGCAGTACTTC. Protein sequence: CASSLSLRLSSEQYF.

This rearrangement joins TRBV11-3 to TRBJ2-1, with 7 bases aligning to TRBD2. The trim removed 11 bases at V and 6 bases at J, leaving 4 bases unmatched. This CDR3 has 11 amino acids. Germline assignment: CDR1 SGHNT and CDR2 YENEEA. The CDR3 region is CASGGANEQFF. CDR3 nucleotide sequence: TGTGCCTCGGGGGGAGCCAATGAGCAGTTCTTC.

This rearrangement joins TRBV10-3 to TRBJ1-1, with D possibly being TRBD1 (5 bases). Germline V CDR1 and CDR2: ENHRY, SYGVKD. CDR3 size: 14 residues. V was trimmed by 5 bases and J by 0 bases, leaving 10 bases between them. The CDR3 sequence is CAISRDRLNTEAFF. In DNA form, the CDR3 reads TGTGCCATCAGTAGAGACAGATTGAACACTGAAGCTTTCTTT.

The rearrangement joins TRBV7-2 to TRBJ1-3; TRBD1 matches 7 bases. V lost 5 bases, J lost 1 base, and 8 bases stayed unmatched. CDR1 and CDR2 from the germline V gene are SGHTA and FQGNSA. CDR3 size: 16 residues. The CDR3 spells CASSRLDRESGNTIYF. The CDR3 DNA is TGTGCCAGCAGCCGCCTCGACAGGGAATCTGGAAACACCATATATTTT.

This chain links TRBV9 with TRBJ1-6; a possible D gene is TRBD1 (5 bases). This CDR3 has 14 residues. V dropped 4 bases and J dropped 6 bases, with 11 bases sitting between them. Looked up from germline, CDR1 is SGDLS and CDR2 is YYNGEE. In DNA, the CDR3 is TGTGCCAGCAGCTCGGGACTGTTTAATTCACCCCTCCACTTT. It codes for CASSSGLFNSPLHF.

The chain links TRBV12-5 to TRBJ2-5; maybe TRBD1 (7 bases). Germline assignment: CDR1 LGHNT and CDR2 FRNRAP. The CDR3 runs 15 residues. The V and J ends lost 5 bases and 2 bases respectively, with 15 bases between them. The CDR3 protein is CASGPGRGAQETQYF. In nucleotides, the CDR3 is TGTGCTAGTGGTCCCGGCAGGGGGGCTCAAGAGACCCAGTACTTC.

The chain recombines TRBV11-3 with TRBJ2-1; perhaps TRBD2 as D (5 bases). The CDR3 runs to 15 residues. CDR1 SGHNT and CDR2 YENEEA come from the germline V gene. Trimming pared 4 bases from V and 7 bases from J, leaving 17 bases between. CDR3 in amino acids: CASSYNRAGRNEQFF. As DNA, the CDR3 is TGTGCCAGCAGCTATAATAGGGCGGGTCGGAATGAGCAGTTCTTC. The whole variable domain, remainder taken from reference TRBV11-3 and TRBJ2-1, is EAGVVQSPRYKIIEKKQPVAFWCNPISGHNTLYWYLQNLGQGPELLIRYENEEAVDDSQLPKDRFSAERLKGVDSTLKIQPAELGDSAVYLCASSYNRAGRNEQFFGPGTRLTVL.

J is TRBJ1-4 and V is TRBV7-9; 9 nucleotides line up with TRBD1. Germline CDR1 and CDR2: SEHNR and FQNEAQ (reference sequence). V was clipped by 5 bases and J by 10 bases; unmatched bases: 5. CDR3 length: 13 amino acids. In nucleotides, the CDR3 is TGTGCCAGCAGCCGGGACAGGGATTCAAAACTGTTTTTT. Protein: CASSRDRDSKLFF.

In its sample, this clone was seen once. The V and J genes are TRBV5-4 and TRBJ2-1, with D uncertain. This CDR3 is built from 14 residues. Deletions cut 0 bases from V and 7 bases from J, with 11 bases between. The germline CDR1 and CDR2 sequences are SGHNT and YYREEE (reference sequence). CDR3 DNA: TGTGCCAGCAGCTTGGCAGGTCTGACGAATGAGCAGTTCTTC. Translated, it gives CASSLAGLTNEQFF.

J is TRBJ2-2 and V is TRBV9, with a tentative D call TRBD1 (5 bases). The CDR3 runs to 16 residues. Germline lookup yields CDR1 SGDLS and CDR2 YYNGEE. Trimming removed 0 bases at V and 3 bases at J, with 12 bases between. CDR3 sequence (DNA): TGTGCCAGCAGCGTAGAGGGGCAGATCTACACCGGGGAGCTGTTTTTT. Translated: CASSVEGQIYTGELFF.

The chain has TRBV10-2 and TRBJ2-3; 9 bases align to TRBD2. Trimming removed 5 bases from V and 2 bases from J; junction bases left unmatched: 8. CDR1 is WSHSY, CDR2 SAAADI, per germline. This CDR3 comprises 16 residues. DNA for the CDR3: TGCGCCAGCAGTCCCCAGACTAGCGGAGTCACAGATACGCAGTATTTT. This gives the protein CASSPQTSGVTDTQYF.

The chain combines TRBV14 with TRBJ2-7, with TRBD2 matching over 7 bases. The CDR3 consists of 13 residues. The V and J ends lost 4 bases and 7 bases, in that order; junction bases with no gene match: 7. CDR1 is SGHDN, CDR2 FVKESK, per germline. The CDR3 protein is CASSPRVGGEQYF. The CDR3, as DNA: TGTGCCAGCAGCCCGCGGGTCGGGGGGGAGCAGTACTTC.

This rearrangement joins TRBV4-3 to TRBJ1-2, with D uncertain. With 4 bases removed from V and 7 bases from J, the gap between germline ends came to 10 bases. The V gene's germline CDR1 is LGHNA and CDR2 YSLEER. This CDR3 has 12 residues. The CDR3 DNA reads TGCGCCAGCAGCCTGCGTGAGGGTGGCTACACCTTC. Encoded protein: CASSLREGGYTF.

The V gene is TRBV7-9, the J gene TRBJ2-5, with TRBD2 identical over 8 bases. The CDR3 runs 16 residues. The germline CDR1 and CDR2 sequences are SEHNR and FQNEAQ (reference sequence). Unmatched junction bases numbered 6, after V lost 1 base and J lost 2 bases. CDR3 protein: CASSLDIAGPQETQYF. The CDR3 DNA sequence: TGTGCCAGCAGCTTAGATATAGCGGGGCCACAAGAGACCCAGTACTTC.

CDR3 sequence reads: CASSAQPGGGFGYTF. DNA for the CDR3: TGTGCCAGCAGCGCTCAACCAGGGGGCGGGTTTGGCTACACCTTC. The chain joins TRBV9 to TRBJ1-2, with 8 bases matching TRBD1. This CDR3 region has 15 residues. The germline V gene encodes CDR1 SGDLS and CDR2 YYNGEE. Trimming cost V 3 bases and J 7 bases; bases outside gene matches: 11.

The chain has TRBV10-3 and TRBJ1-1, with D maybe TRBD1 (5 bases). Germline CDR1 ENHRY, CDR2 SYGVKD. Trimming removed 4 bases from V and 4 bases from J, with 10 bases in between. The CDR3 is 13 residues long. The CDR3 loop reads CAISGPQGTEAFF. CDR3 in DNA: TGTGCCATCAGTGGGCCCCAGGGCACTGAAGCTTTCTTT.

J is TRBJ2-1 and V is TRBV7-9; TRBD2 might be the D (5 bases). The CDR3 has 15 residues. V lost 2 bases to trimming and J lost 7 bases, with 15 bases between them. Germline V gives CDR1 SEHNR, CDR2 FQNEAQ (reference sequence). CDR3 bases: TGTGCCAGCAGCTTACCCGAGGGAAGACTGAATGAGCAGTTCTTC. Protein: CASSLPEGRLNEQFF. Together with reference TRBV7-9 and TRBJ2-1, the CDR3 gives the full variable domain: DTGVSQNPRHKITKRGQNVTFRCDPISEHNRLYWYRQTLGQGPEFLTYFQNEAQLEKSRLLSDRFSAERPKGSFSTLEIQRTEQGDSAMYLCASSLPEGRLNEQFFGPGTRLTVL.

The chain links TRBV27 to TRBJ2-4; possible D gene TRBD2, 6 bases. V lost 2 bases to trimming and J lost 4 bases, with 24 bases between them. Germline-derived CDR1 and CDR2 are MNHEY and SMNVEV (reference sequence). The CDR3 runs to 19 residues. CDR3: CASSLGGLGLLGTKNIQYF. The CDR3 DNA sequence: TGTGCCAGCAGTTTAGGAGGGTTGGGACTTCTTGGAACAAAAAACATTCAGTACTTC.

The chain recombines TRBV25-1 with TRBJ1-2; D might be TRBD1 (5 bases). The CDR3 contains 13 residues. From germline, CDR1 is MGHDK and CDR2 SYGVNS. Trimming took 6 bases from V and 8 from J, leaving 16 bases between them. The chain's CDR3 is CASSRDYSRGYTF. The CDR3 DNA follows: TGTGCCAGCAGCCGGGACTATTCAAGAGGCTACACCTTC.

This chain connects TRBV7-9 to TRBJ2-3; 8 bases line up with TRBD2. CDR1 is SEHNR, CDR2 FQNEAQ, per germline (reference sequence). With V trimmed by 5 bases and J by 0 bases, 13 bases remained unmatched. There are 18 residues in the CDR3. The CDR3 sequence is CASSRPYLAGTSTDTQYF. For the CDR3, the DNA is TGTGCCAGCAGCCGACCCTACCTAGCGGGTACTAGCACAGATACGCAGTATTTT.

The CDR3 here is CASSQGNRGLVYGYTF. Written as DNA, the CDR3 is TGTGCCAGCAGCCAAGGAAACAGGGGGCTTGTCTATGGCTACACCTTC. The V call is TRBV4-2, the J call TRBJ1-2; 9 nucleotides align to TRBD1. The J segment lost 4 bases and the V segment lost 1 base, leaving 7 bases of the junction unmatched. The CDR3 spans 16 residues. Germline CDR1 LGHNA, CDR2 YNFKEQ.

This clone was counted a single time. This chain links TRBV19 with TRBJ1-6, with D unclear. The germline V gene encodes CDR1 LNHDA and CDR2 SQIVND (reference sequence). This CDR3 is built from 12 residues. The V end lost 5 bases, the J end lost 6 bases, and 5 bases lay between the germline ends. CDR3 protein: CASSFRNSPLHF. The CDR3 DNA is TGTGCCAGTAGTTTTCGTAATTCACCCCTCCACTTT.

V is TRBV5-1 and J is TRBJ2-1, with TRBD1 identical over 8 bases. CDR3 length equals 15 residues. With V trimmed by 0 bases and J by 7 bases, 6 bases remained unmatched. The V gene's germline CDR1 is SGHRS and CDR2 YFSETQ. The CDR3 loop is CASSLEQGVLNEQFF. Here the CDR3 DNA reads TGCGCCAGCAGCTTGGAACAGGGGGTTCTTAATGAGCAGTTCTTC.

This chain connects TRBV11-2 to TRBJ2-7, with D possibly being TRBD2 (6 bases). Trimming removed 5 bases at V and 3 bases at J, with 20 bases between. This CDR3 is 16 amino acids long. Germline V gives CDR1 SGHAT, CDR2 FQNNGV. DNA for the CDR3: TGTGCCAGCAGCATCTCCCGGGACTTCGAATACTACGAGCAGTACTTC. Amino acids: CASSISRDFEYYEQYF.

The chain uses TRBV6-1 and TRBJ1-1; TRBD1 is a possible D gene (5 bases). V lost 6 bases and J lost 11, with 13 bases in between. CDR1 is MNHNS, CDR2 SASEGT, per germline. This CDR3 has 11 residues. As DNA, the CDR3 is TGTGCCAGCAGCCAGGGATTGCAGGCTTTCTTT. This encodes CASSQGLQAFF.

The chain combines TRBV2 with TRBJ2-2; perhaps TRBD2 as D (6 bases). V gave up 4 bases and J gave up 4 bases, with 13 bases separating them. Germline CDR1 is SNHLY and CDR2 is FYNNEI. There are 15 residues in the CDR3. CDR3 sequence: CASSVGGRSTGELFF. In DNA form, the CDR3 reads TGTGCCAGCAGTGTTGGAGGGCGAAGCACCGGGGAGCTGTTTTTT.

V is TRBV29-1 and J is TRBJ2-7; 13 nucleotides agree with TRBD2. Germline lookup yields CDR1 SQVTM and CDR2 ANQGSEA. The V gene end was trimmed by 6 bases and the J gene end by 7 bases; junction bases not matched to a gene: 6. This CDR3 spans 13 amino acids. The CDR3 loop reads CSVATSGREEQYF. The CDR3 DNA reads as TGCAGCGTCGCCACTAGCGGGAGGGAGGAGCAGTACTTC.

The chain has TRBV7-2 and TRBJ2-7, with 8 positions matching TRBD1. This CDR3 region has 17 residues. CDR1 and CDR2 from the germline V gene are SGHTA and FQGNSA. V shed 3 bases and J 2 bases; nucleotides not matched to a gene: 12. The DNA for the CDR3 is TGTGCCAGCAGCTTCAGTGTGTACGGGACAGGAACCTACGAGCAGTACTTC. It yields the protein CASSFSVYGTGTYEQYF.

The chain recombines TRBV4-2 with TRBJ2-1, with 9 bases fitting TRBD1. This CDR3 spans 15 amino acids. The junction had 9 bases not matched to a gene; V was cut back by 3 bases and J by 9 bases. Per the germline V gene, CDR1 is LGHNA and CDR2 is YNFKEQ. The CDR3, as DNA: TGTGCCAGCAGCCACGAGTACACAGGGGGCGGTGAGCAGTTCTTC. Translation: CASSHEYTGGGEQFF.